The 22 T cell receptor beta chains below were found in one sample sequenced in a study of shared clonotypes between healthy human individuals. Clones were sequenced by immunoSEQ multiplex PCR, and TCRdb holds only the in-frame ones, with some missing. This sample yields millions of clones, of which approximately 94% are seen a single time; around 1.1% belongs to the top ten. Naive-designated CD8 cells lacked CD45RO, were positively enriched for CCR7, and omitted terminally differentiated effector memory CD45RA+ cells. What was sequenced was naive CD8+ T cells sorted from blood. The receptors were gathered from a man aged 18 to 30 in good health.

This chain links TRBV4-2 with TRBJ1-1, with D possibly being TRBD1 (5 bases). V was trimmed by 1 base and J by 3 bases, leaving 12 bases between them. The CDR3 has 15 amino acids. Germline CDR1 LGHNA, CDR2 YNFKEQ. The CDR3 loop is CASSQARTSYTEAFF. As DNA, the CDR3 is TGTGCCAGCAGCCAAGCAAGGACAAGTTACACTGAAGCTTTCTTT.

The chain is built from TRBV9 and TRBJ1-2; D ambiguous. CDR3 length equals 14 residues. V was trimmed by 4 bases and J by 5 bases, leaving 15 bases between them. Looked up from germline, CDR1 is SGDLS and CDR2 is YYNGEE. This chain's CDR3 is CASSQRAAGYGYTF. In nucleotides, the CDR3 is TGTGCCAGCAGCCAACGGGCAGCGGGGTATGGCTACACCTTC.

The chain carries TRBV5-6 and TRBJ2-2; 9 bases map to TRBD2. From germline, CDR1 is SGHDT and CDR2 YYEEEE. The CDR3 sequence is 16 residues long. V lost 0 bases to trimming and J lost 5 bases; unmatched junction nucleotides: 5. The CDR3, as DNA: TGTGCCAGCAGCTTGGGCCTAGCGGGGTGGACCGGGGAGCTGTTTTTT. This gives the protein CASSLGLAGWTGELFF.

This clone was recorded a few times. The chain combines TRBV11-2 with TRBJ2-1; D gene uncertain. This CDR3 region has 16 residues. The germline CDR1 and CDR2 sequences are SGHAT and FQNNGV. Trimming cost V 3 bases and J 8 bases, with 20 bases left between them. The CDR3 sequence is CASSFPLLAGDDEQFF. The DNA for the CDR3 is TGTGCCAGCAGCTTCCCACTATTAGCCGGTGACGATGAGCAGTTCTTC.

This sequence joins TRBV9 and TRBJ1-2; D remains unclear. Germline loops: CDR1 SGDLS, CDR2 YYNGEE. The CDR3 has 13 amino acids. Trimming removed 0 bases at V and 7 bases at J, with 10 bases between. CDR3 nucleotides: TGTGCCAGCAGCGTAGACGGTGTTGTTGGCTACACCTTC. This codes for CASSVDGVVGYTF.

The chain is built from TRBV18 and TRBJ2-5; the D gene is possibly TRBD2 (6 bases). The J call may be incorrect, as the DNA end agrees better with TRBJ2-7. The CDR3 length is 19 residues. Germline V CDR1 and CDR2: KGHSH, LQKENI. The CDR3: CASSPLGTQGWLSDYEQYF. In DNA form, the CDR3 reads TGTGCCAGCTCACCACTTGGGACTCAAGGTTGGCTATCCGACTACGAGCAGTACTTC.

The chain has TRBV7-8 and TRBJ1-5; 8 bases agree with TRBD1. V lost 6 bases, J lost 7 bases, and 8 bases stayed unmatched. Germline assignment: CDR1 SGHVS and CDR2 FQNEAQ. The CDR3 length is 14 residues. The CDR3 spells CASSWTGREQPQHF. CDR3 DNA sequence: TGTGCCAGCAGTTGGACAGGGAGGGAACAGCCCCAGCATTTT. Using reference TRBV7-8 and TRBJ1-5 for the parts outside the CDR3, the full variable domain is GAGVSQSPRYKVAKRGQDVALRCDPISGHVSLFWYQQALGQGPEFLTYFQNEAQLDKSGLPSDRFFAERPEGSVSTLKIQRTQQEDSAVYLCASSWTGREQPQHFGDGTRLSIL.

This clone was seen more than once but under ten times. The genes are TRBV7-6 and TRBJ1-6; perhaps TRBD1 as D (5 bases). The CDR3 has 13 residues. V dropped 5 bases and J dropped 13 bases, with 15 bases sitting between them. Germline V gene data show CDR1 as SGHVS and CDR2 as FNYEAQ. The CDR3 protein is CASSLGTDSPLHF. The DNA for the CDR3 is TGTGCCAGCAGCCTCGGGACGGACTCTCCCCTCCACTTT. The full variable domain, rest sourced from reference TRBV7-6 and TRBJ1-6, is GAGVSQSPRYKVTKRGQDVALRCDPISGHVSLYWYRQALGQGPEFLTYFNYEAQQDKSGLPNDRFSAERPEGSISTLTIQRTEQRDSAMYRCASSLGTDSPLHFGNGTRLTVT.

The rearrangement joins TRBV6-5 to TRBJ2-5; D gene unclear. Germline V gene sequence: CDR1 MNHEY, CDR2 SVGAGI. This CDR3 contains 13 residues. V lost 6 bases, J lost 1 base, and 9 bases lay in between. CDR3 sequence reads: CASSPPAQETQYF. DNA for the CDR3: TGTGCCAGCAGCCCACCGGCCCAAGAGACCCAGTACTTC.

The rearrangement joins TRBV4-3 to TRBJ2-2, with 14 bases aligning to TRBD2. This CDR3 comprises 20 residues. V lost 1 base, J lost 6 bases, and 13 bases stayed unmatched. The germline gives CDR1 LGHNA, CDR2 YSLEER. The chain's CDR3 is CASSQAPGTSGSIDPGELFF. The CDR3 DNA is TGCGCCAGCAGCCAAGCCCCCGGGACTAGCGGGAGTATTGATCCCGGGGAGCTGTTTTTT.

The V and J genes are TRBV6-1 and TRBJ2-2, with 8 bases matching TRBD2. The CDR3 consists of 15 residues. The junction had 4 bases not matched to a gene; V was cut back by 5 bases and J by 2 bases. The germline gives CDR1 MNHNS, CDR2 SASEGT. The DNA of the CDR3 is TGTGCCAGCAGTCTTCTAGCGGGCAACACCGGGGAGCTGTTTTTT. Protein: CASSLLAGNTGELFF.

The chain has TRBV28 and TRBJ1-5; D remains ambiguous. The V end was cut by 7 bases, the J end by 4 bases, with 14 bases between. This CDR3 is 14 amino acids long. Per the germline V gene, CDR1 is MDHEN and CDR2 is SYDVKM. The DNA for the CDR3 is TGTGCCAGCACCCGGGGTTTTGGTAATCAGCCCCAGCATTTT. Residues: CASTRGFGNQPQHF. Combining the CDR3 with reference TRBV28 and TRBJ1-5 gives the whole variable domain DVKVTQSSRYLVKRTGEKVFLECVQDMDHENMFWYRQDPGLGLRLIYFSYDVKMKEKGDIPEGYSVSREKKERFSLILESASTNQTSMYLCASTRGFGNQPQHFGDGTRLSIL.

The rearrangement links TRBV27 to TRBJ2-7; no clear D. The germline V and J ends were trimmed by 0 bases and 1 base, with 13 bases remaining between them. The CDR3 is 16 residues long. Germline V gene sequence: CDR1 MNHEY, CDR2 SMNVEV (reference sequence). CDR3 coding DNA: TGTGCCAGCAGTTTATCGCCCTCGGCGCCGTCCTACGAGCAGTACTTC. Protein: CASSLSPSAPSYEQYF.

The V gene is TRBV11-2, the J gene TRBJ2-7; D is perhaps TRBD1 (6 bases). The V end lost 0 bases, the J end lost 0 bases, and 9 bases lay between the germline ends. The CDR3 is 15 residues long. Germline loops: CDR1 SGHAT, CDR2 FQNNGV. CDR3 bases: TGTGCCAGCAGCTTAGAGGACAGTAGCTCCTACGAGCAGTACTTC. Amino acid sequence: CASSLEDSSSYEQYF.

This chain's CDR3 is CAGAAVRPGELFF. The CDR3 region has the DNA TGTGCCGGCGCCGCGGTCCGGCCCGGGGAGCTGTTTTTT. The chain combines TRBV28 with TRBJ2-2; D gene uncertain. The CDR3 is made up of 13 amino acids. Germline V gene lookup returns CDR1 MDHEN and CDR2 SYDVKM. Trimming shortened V by 11 bases and J by 6 bases, and 16 bases separated the two germline ends.

This chain joins TRBV14 and TRBJ2-7, with TRBD2 as a possible D gene (6 bases). V shed 3 bases and J shed 7 bases, with 13 bases lying between them. This CDR3 is built from 13 residues. Germline V gene data show CDR1 as SGHDN and CDR2 as FVKESK. The CDR3 nucleotides read TGTGCCAGCAGCCAGGCGGGATCACGAGAGCAGTACTTC. It yields the protein CASSQAGSREQYF.

CDR3: CASSDSTVGDGTEAFF. CDR3 DNA: TGTGCCAGCAGTGACTCGACAGTGGGGGATGGCACTGAAGCTTTCTTT. The genes are TRBV25-1 and TRBJ1-1, with a weak D call TRBD1 (5 bases). The length of the CDR3 is 16 residues. Deletions cut 3 bases from V and 4 bases from J, with 18 bases between. The V gene's germline CDR1 is MGHDK and CDR2 SYGVNS. Full variable domain (missing parts from reference TRBV25-1 and TRBJ1-1): EADIYQTPRYLVIGTGKKITLECSQTMGHDKMYWYQQDPGMELHLIHYSYGVNSTEKGDLSSESTVSRIRTEHFPLTLESARPSHTSQYLCASSDSTVGDGTEAFFGQGTRLTVV.

V gene TRBV30 combines with J gene TRBJ2-7, with TRBD2 matching over 10 bases. The CDR3 loop spans 14 amino acids. The V gene end was trimmed by 4 bases and the J gene end by 4 bases; junction bases not matched to a gene: 7. Germline assignment: CDR1 GTSNPN and CDR2 SVGIG (reference sequence). The CDR3 region has the DNA TGTGCCTGGACCCTAAGCGGGGGGGCGTACGAGCAGTACTTC. It yields the protein CAWTLSGGAYEQYF. The full variable domain, in which reference TRBV30 and TRBJ2-7 provide the parts outside the CDR3, is SQTIHQWPATLVQPVGSPLSLECTVEGTSNPNLYWYRQAAGRGLQLLFYSVGIGQISSEVPQNLSASRPQDRQFILSSKKLLLSDSGFYLCAWTLSGGAYEQYFGPGTRLTVT.

This chain joins TRBV30 and TRBJ1-6; D unclear. V was clipped by 2 bases and J by 2 bases, with 10 bases between them. This CDR3 comprises 15 residues. The germline V gene has CDR1 GTSNPN and CDR2 SVGIG (reference sequence). The CDR3 DNA sequence: TGTGCCTGGAGTCGGGAGGCCGCCTATAATTCACCCCTCCACTTT. Its protein product is CAWSREAAYNSPLHF.

The genes are TRBV9 and TRBJ2-2, with 8 nucleotides matching TRBD2. The V segment lost 7 bases and the J segment 4 bases; nucleotides outside the gene matches: 6. Germline CDR1 SGDLS, CDR2 YYNGEE. CDR3 length: 14 residues. The CDR3 region is CASGAGGSTGELFF. CDR3 sequence (DNA): TGTGCCAGCGGTGCGGGAGGAAGCACCGGGGAGCTGTTTTTT.

This clone was picked up one time. V gene TRBV6-1 combines with J gene TRBJ1-5; D not resolved. This CDR3 comprises 14 residues. Germline CDR1 and CDR2: MNHNS and SASEGT. V was shortened by 1 base and J by 7 bases, with 11 bases between the two germline ends. The DNA for the CDR3 is TGTGCCAGCAGTGAAGGGAGCTCAGGACAGCCCCAGCATTTT. This sequence encodes CASSEGSSGQPQHF.

This chain joins TRBV5-4 and TRBJ2-7; tentatively, D is TRBD1 (5 bases). CDR1 is SGHNT and CDR2 is YYREEE in the germline V gene (reference sequence). This CDR3 is built from 13 residues. The germline V and J ends were trimmed by 4 bases and 5 bases, with 13 bases remaining between them. DNA of the CDR3: TGTGCCAGCAGCCCCCGAGACAGCCACGAGCAGTACTTC. Translating gives CASSPRDSHEQYF.